A selection of T cell receptor beta chains follows, all from one sample in a study of blood T cell repertoires in COVID-19. The assay was immunoSEQ multiplex PCR, and TCRdb's table has in-frame clones only and misses some. The data contain 300,000 to 400,000 clones, roughly 84% of them singletons. The sample was peripheral blood. The origin of the receptors is a man aged 50-59 years with active or convalescent COVID-19. CDR3s include the opening cysteine and the closing phenylalanine or tryptophan. The order of the fields is D gene, clone size, V gene, J gene, CDR3 DNA, CDR3 protein. D genes are given only for firm matches. Expanded clones are given a class, and other clones once, few, many or no size at all.

>-|-|TRBV27|TRBJ1-2
TGTGCCAGCAGTTCATCATTCACTCTCTATGGCTACACCTTC
CASSSSFTLYGYTF
>TRBD1|once|TRBV29-1|TRBJ1-5
TGCAGCGTTGACGACAGGGGGAGCAATCAGCCCCAGCATTTT
CSVDDRGSNQPQHF
>-|-|TRBV27|TRBJ1-4
TGTGCCAGCAGTTTCTCGTGGAGGGGAGCAGGGACTAATGAAAAACTGTTTTTT
CASSFSWRGAGTNEKLFF
>-|-|TRBV29-1|TRBJ2-2
TGCAGCGTTGGTGGGACTGTTAACACCGGGGAGCTGTTTTTT
CSVGGTVNTGELFF
>TRBD2|-|TRBV6-5|TRBJ2-7
TGTGCCAGCAGTTACTCGGGACTAGCGAATTCCTACGAGCAGTACTTC
CASSYSGLANSYEQYF
>TRBD2|-|TRBV11-1|TRBJ2-4
TGTGCCAGCAGCTCCCGGGCGGGGGGGAAAAACATTCAGTACTTC
CASSSRAGGKNIQYF
>TRBD1|-|TRBV3-1/TRBV3-2|TRBJ1-1
TGTGCCAGCAGCCAGACGACAGGGTTCCTAGTCAAAGCTTTCTTT
CASSQTTGFLVKAFF
>TRBD1|-|TRBV18|TRBJ1-2
TGTGCCAGCTCACCAGATCAACCGGGACAGGGGGCAGTCTATGGCTACACCTTC
CASSPDQPGQGAVYGYTF
>-|-|TRBV11-3|TRBJ2-1
TGTGCCAGCAGCTTATCGTGGGAAGGGGGTGAGCAGTTCTTC
CASSLSWEGGEQFF
>-|-|TRBV20-1|TRBJ1-3
TGCAGTGCTAGTCCCGGGGGGCGCGAAAACACCATATATTTT
CSASPGGRENTIYF
>TRBD2|-|TRBV6-6|TRBJ2-7
TGTGCCAGCAGCCCTAGCGGTCCCTACGAGCAGTACTTC
CASSPSGPYEQYF
>-|-|TRBV9|TRBJ1-6
TGTGCCAGCAGCGTACTAGGGACTGATTCACCCCTCCACTTT
CASSVLGTDSPLHF
>TRBD1|-|TRBV5-1|TRBJ1-1
TGCGCCAGCAGCTTGGGGGACAGTTGGGTGAACACTGAAGCTTTCTTT
CASSLGDSWVNTEAFF
>-|-|TRBV28|TRBJ1-2
TGTGCCAGCAGTCGAGCGGACAGAAACTATGGCTACACCTTC
CASSRADRNYGYTF
>TRBD1|-|TRBV4-3|TRBJ1-6
TGCGCCAGCAGCCAAGCCTATCGGGACAGGTATTCACCCCTCCACTTT
CASSQAYRDRYSPLHF
>-|-|TRBV19|TRBJ1-1
TGTGCCAGTAGTATCGGACTGGCAGGGGTGAACGGTGAAGCTTTCTTT
CASSIGLAGVNGEAFF
>TRBD1|-|TRBV5-4|TRBJ1-6
TGTGCCAGCAGCCTCGGGCGCCGGGACAGGGATTCACCCCTCCACTTT
CASSLGRRDRDSPLHF
>TRBD2|-|TRBV6-5|TRBJ2-1
TGTGCCAGCAGGCTCACTAGCGGGCTTTACAATGAGCAGTTCTTC
CASRLTSGLYNEQFF
>-|-|TRBV6-2/TRBV6-3|TRBJ1-2
TGTGCCAGCAGTTACCGGGAACCCCTCCATGGCTACACCTTC
CASSYREPLHGYTF
>TRBD2|-|TRBV3-1/TRBV3-2|TRBJ2-1
TGTGCCAGCAGCCAAGATCGAGCGGGAGCCGACGATGAGCAGTTCTTC
CASSQDRAGADDEQFF
>-|-|TRBV4-2|TRBJ1-1
TGTGCCAGCAGCCAAGCCGGGACACCGACCACTGAAGCTTTCTTT
CASSQAGTPTTEAFF
>-|-|TRBV9|TRBJ2-1
TGTGCCAGCAGCGTCCAGGCTTACAATGAGCAGTTCTTC
CASSVQAYNEQFF
>TRBD1|-|TRBV30|TRBJ1-1
TGTGCCTGGAGTGCAACGGACAGGGGTTGGACTGAAGCTTTCTTT
CAWSATDRGWTEAFF
>-|-|TRBV29-1|TRBJ1-1
TGCAGCGTTGTTTCCCCCGACTTCAACACTGAAGCTTTCTTT
CSVVSPDFNTEAFF
>TRBD1|-|TRBV19|TRBJ2-7
TGTGCCAGTAGTCGGGACAGGCTCCCCTCCTACGAGCAGTACTTC
CASSRDRLPSYEQYF
>-|-|TRBV7-2|TRBJ2-1
TGTGCCAGCAGCTTATTTCAGGGTGATGAGCAGTTCTTC
CASSLFQGDEQFF
>-|-|TRBV11-1|TRBJ1-4
TGTGCCAGCAGCCACGAGAGGGCGGGTGAAAAACTGTTTTTT
CASSHERAGEKLFF